One T cell receptor beta chain is described in this entry. TCRdb reprocessed the 5' RACE reads via MiXCR and lists one record per CDR3 protein. The table shows 110,000 to 150,000 distinct CDR3 sequences, with around 4% occurring only once. It was unfractionated whole blood from which total RNA was extracted. The entry originates in a study of human T cells and chemical hapten exposure. The CDR3 sequence is 14 residues long. The V gene end was trimmed by 4 bases and the J gene end by 4 bases; junction bases not matched to a gene: 5. Germline loops: CDR1 MNHNS, CDR2 SASEGT. The chain couples TRBV6-1 to TRBJ2-3; TRBD1 matches 7 bases. This sequence originates from a female donor in good health. This CDR3 reads CASSVQGPADTQYF. CDR3 bases: TGTGCCAGCAGTGTACAGGGGCCCGCAGATACGCAGTATTTT.